A single sample is the source of the 11 T cell receptor beta chains below, sequenced in a study of T-cell reconstitution after alpha-beta-depleted transplantation in children. Unique molecular identifiers were incorporated when the TCRbeta library was constructed. TCRdb itself ran the PCR reads through MiXCR, one entry per CDR3 protein. Here the sample spans tens of thousands of distinct CDR3 sequences, 14% being singletons. This material consisted of PBMCs, mostly from graft donor cells, taken 180 days after TCRalphabeta/CD19-depleted stem cell transplant. These receptors all come from a male patient aged 2-10 years who had a stem cell transplant for acute lymphoblastic leukemia, so the T cells may come from the graft donor.

With respect to this clonotype: This clone may be a read error of a much larger clone one base away. The J gene is TRBJ1-4, the V gene TRBV10-3; D unresolved. This CDR3 contains 12 residues. Germline lookup yields CDR1 ENHRY and CDR2 SYGVKD. CDR3 in DNA: TGTGCCATCAGTGAGGTTGGGGAAAAACCGTTTTTT. Translation: CAISEVGEKPFF.

This clonotype appeared many times. This rearrangement joins TRBV5-1 to TRBJ2-3, with D tentatively TRBD1 or TRBD2 (5 bases each). The CDR3 totals 13 residues. Trimming removed 4 bases from V and 0 bases from J, with 6 bases in between. CDR1 and CDR2 from the germline V gene are SGHRS and YFSETQ. This CDR3 is CASSRDSTDTQYF. In DNA form, the CDR3 reads TGCGCCAGCAGCCGGGACAGCACAGATACGCAGTATTTT.

The table lists this clonotype with a few counts. This sequence joins TRBV15 and TRBJ2-7, with D unresolved. Germline V gene sequence: CDR1 LNHNV, CDR2 YYDKDF (reference sequence). V lost 5 bases, J lost 0 bases, and 8 bases lay in between. There are 13 residues in the CDR3. CDR3 sequence: CATSWAGSYEQYF. In DNA form, the CDR3 reads TGTGCCACCAGCTGGGCAGGCTCCTACGAGCAGTACTTC.

This clonotype was detected many times. The V gene is TRBV6-2 or TRBV6-3, the J gene TRBJ2-4; D remains ambiguous. CDR3 size: 15 residues. The germline gives CDR1 MNHEY, CDR2 SVGEGT. Trimming stripped 2 bases from V and 8 bases from J, with 16 bases between. The DNA for the CDR3 is TGTGCCAGCAGTTACGCCGGGTTCCTGGGCGACATTCAGTACTTC. Amino acids: CASSYAGFLGDIQYF.

In this sample, this clonotype turned up a few times. The V and J genes are TRBV20-1 and TRBJ2-1, with a weak D call TRBD2 (6 bases). Trimming took off 1 base at V and 4 bases at J, with 14 bases between the two ends. Germline V gives CDR1 DFQATT, CDR2 SNEGSKA (reference sequence). The CDR3 has 15 residues. CDR3 sequence (DNA): TGCAGTGCTAGAGTCGGGACTTGGAGATACAATGAGCAGTTCTTC. Its translation is CSARVGTWRYNEQFF.

The chain uses TRBV7-9 and TRBJ1-2; TRBD1 might be the D (5 bases). Trimming shortened V by 5 bases and J by 0 bases, and 16 bases separated the two germline ends. From germline, CDR1 is SEHNR and CDR2 FQNEAQ (reference sequence). The CDR3 sequence is 16 residues long. The CDR3 bases are TGTGCCAGCAGCCTTACCGGGACGGGGACTAACTATGGCTACACCTTC. Translating gives CASSLTGTGTNYGYTF.

This clonotype was counted a few times. The CDR3 region has the DNA TGTGCCAGCAGTTTAGCGGGACCCTTATACAATGAGCAGTTCTTC. Amino acid sequence: CASSLAGPLYNEQFF. V and J are TRBV28 and TRBJ2-1; TRBD2 might be the D (6 bases). The V end was cut by 2 bases, the J end by 4 bases, with 12 bases between. Germline CDR1 MDHEN, CDR2 SYDVKM. This CDR3 has 15 amino acids. Using reference TRBV28 and TRBJ2-1 for the parts outside the CDR3, the full variable domain is DVKVTQSSRYLVKRTGEKVFLECVQDMDHENMFWYRQDPGLGLRLIYFSYDVKMKEKGDIPEGYSVSREKKERFSLILESASTNQTSMYLCASSLAGPLYNEQFFGPGTRLTVL.

The DNA for the CDR3 is TGTGCCAGCAGCTCTAGTGTTAGCGGGAGGGCCCAAGATACGCAGTATTTT. Its translation: CASSSSVSGRAQDTQYF. This chain joins TRBV7-2 and TRBJ2-3; 11 bases are shared with TRBD2. Trimming removed 4 bases from V and 5 bases from J; junction bases left unmatched: 11. Germline lookup yields CDR1 SGHTA and CDR2 FQGNSA. The CDR3 loop spans 17 amino acids.

This clonotype was counted ten times or more. The chain carries TRBV7-7 and TRBJ2-5; TRBD2 matches at 9 bases. V lost 4 bases and J lost 3; bases outside the gene matches: 6. The CDR3 spans 15 residues. Germline V gene sequence: CDR1 SSHAT, CDR2 FNYEAQ (reference sequence). The CDR3 nucleotides read TGTGCCAGCAGCTCCGGCCTAGCGGGGAAAGAGACCCAGTACTTC. Protein: CASSSGLAGKETQYF.

This clonotype was seen more than once but under ten times. The rearrangement joins TRBV7-2 to TRBJ2-2, with TRBD1 as a possible D gene (5 bases). V shed 3 bases and J shed 0 bases, with 8 bases lying between them. The V gene's germline CDR1 is SGHTA and CDR2 FQGNSA. The CDR3 runs to 15 residues. The CDR3: CASSLDISNTGELFF. CDR3 bases: TGTGCCAGCAGCTTGGACATATCGAACACCGGGGAGCTGTTTTTT.

The sample holds a few counts of this clonotype. The chain has TRBV3-1 and TRBJ2-3; D remains unclear. Trimming took off 11 bases at V and 2 bases at J, with 8 bases between the two ends. The length of the CDR3 is 11 residues. Per the germline V gene, CDR1 is LGHDT and CDR2 is YNNKEL (reference sequence). In DNA form, the CDR3 reads TGTGCCGCGGCAAACACAGATACGCAGTATTTT. Translated: CAAANTDTQYF.